The T cell receptor (beta chain) under discussion was sequenced for a study of control samples from healthy donors and cancer patients. CDR3 size: 16 residues. CDR1 and CDR2 from the germline V gene are MGHDK and SYGVNS. Losses at the gene ends were 0 bases for V and 10 bases for J; bases not matched to a gene: 6. Repertoires were generated with immunoSEQ multiplex PCR, while TCRdb's copy carries only in-frame clones and drops some. The sample has approximately 190,000 clones; roughly nine tenths are singletons. The receptor was derived from a man under 40 in good health. The J gene is TRBJ1-6, the V gene TRBV25-1, with 10 bases fitting TRBD1. The sample was blood. CDR3 sequence: CASSEYGTGEGSPLHF. CDR3 sequence (DNA): TGTGCCAGCAGTGAATACGGGACAGGGGAGGGATCACCCCTCCACTTT. Full variable domain (outside the CDR3, taken from reference TRBV25-1 and TRBJ1-6): EADIYQTPRYLVIGTGKKITLECSQTMGHDKMYWYQQDPGMELHLIHYSYGVNSTEKGDLSSESTVSRIRTEHFPLTLESARPSHTSQYLCASSEYGTGEGSPLHFGNGTRLTVT.